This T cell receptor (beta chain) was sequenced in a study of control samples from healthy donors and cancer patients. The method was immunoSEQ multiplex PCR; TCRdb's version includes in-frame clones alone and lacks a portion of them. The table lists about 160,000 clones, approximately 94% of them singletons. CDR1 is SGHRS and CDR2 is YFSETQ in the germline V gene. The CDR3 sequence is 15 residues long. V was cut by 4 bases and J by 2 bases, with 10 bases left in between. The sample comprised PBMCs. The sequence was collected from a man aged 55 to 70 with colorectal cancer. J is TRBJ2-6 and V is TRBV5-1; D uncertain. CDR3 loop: CASSAYLTGANVLTF. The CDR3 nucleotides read TGCGCCAGCAGCGCTTACCTAACTGGGGCCAACGTCCTGACTTTC.